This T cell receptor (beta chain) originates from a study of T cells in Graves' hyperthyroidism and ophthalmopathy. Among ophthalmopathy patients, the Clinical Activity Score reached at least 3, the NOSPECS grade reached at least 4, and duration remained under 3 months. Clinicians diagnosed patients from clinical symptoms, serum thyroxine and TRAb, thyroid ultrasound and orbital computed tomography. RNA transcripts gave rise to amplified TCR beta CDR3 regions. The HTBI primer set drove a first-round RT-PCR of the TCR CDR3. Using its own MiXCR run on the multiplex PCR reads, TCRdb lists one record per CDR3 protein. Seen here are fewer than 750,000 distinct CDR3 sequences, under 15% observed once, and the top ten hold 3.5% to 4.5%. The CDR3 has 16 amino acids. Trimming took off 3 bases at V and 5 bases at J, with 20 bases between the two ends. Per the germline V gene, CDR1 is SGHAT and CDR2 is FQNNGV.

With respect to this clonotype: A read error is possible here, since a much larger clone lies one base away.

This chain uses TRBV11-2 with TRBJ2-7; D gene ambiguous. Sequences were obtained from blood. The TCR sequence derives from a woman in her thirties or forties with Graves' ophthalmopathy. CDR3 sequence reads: CASSFQPPQAYHEQYF. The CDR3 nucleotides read TGTGCCAGCAGCTTCCAGCCCCCTCAGGCCTACCACGAGCAGTACTTC.